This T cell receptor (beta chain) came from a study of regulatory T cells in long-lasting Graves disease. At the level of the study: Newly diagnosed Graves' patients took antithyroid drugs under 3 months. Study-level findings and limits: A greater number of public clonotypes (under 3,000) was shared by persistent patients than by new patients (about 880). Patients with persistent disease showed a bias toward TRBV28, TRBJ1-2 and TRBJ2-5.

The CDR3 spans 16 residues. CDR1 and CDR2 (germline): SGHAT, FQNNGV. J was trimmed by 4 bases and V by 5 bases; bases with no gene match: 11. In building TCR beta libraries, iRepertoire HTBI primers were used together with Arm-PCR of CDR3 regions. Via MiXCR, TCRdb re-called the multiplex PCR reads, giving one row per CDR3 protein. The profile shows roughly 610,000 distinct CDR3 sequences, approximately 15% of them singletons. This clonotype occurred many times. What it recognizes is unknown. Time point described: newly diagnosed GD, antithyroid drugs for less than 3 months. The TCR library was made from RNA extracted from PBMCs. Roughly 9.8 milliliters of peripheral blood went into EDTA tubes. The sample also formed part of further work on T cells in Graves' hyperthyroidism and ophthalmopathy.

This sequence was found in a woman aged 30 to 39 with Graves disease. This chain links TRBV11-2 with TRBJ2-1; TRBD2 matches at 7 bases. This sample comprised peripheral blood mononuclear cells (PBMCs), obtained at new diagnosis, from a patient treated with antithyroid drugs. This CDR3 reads CASSKSQRDYYNEQFF. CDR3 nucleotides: TGTGCCAGCAGCAAGAGTCAGCGGGACTATTACAATGAGCAGTTCTTC.